What follows are 9 T cell receptor beta chains derived from one specimen sequenced in a study of blood T cell repertoires in COVID-19. Some clones are missing from TCRdb's copy, which holds only in-frame ones; the method was immunoSEQ multiplex PCR. The sample shows under 140,000 clones, around four fifths of them seen only once. The sequencing input was peripheral blood. These receptors all come from a woman aged 55-70 years with acute or convalescent COVID-19.

The CDR3 is CASSQDGVSNGYTF. The CDR3 coding sequence is TGTGCCAGCAGCCAAGACGGGGTTTCCAATGGCTACACCTTC. The chain recombines TRBV4-2 with TRBJ1-2; the D is unclear. Looked up from germline, CDR1 is LGHNA and CDR2 is YNFKEQ. V shed 0 bases and J shed 6 bases, with 11 bases lying between them. This CDR3 spans 14 amino acids.

This chain uses TRBV6-5 with TRBJ1-1; TRBD1 aligns across 7 bases. Germline assignment: CDR1 MNHEY and CDR2 SVGAGI. This CDR3 is built from 12 residues. V was clipped by 6 bases and J by 11 bases; unmatched bases: 9. The DNA of the CDR3 is TGTGCCAGCAGCCCAACCGGGACAGCGGCTTTCTTT. Translated, it gives CASSPTGTAAFF.

The chain couples TRBV9 to TRBJ1-1; D uncertain. This CDR3 comprises 12 residues. V lost 3 bases, J lost 1 base, and 4 bases lay in between. Looked up from germline, CDR1 is SGDLS and CDR2 is YYNGEE. CDR3 loop: CASSGANTEAFF. As DNA, the CDR3 is TGTGCCAGCAGCGGGGCGAACACTGAAGCTTTCTTT.

This chain connects TRBV11-3 to TRBJ2-2; 7 bases fit TRBD1. The CDR3 extends over 18 amino acids. Per the germline V gene, CDR1 is SGHNT and CDR2 is YENEEA. The junction had 13 bases not matched to a gene; V was cut back by 1 base and J by 5 bases. The CDR3 DNA follows: TGTGCCAGCAGCTTAGTTGGCAGGGGGTTTGTGAGGACCGGGGAGCTGTTTTTT. Protein: CASSLVGRGFVRTGELFF. The full variable domain, rest sourced from reference TRBV11-3 and TRBJ2-2, is EAGVVQSPRYKIIEKKQPVAFWCNPISGHNTLYWYLQNLGQGPELLIRYENEEAVDDSQLPKDRFSAERLKGVDSTLKIQPAELGDSAVYLCASSLVGRGFVRTGELFFGEGSRLTVL.

The V gene is TRBV9, the J gene TRBJ1-2, with D perhaps matching TRBD1 (6 bases). The CDR3 consists of 17 residues. Germline V CDR1 and CDR2: SGDLS, YYNGEE. V lost 4 bases, J lost 5 bases, and 24 bases lay in between. The CDR3 loop reads CASSSLGTDSLLYGYTF. Written as DNA, the CDR3 is TGTGCCAGCAGCTCCCTCGGGACGGACAGTTTACTATATGGCTACACCTTC.

This chain joins TRBV7-9 and TRBJ1-6; TRBD1 matches 7 bases. V lost 4 bases, J lost 5 bases, and 8 bases stayed unmatched. The CDR3 contains 16 residues. Germline V gene sequence: CDR1 SEHNR, CDR2 FQNEAQ (reference sequence). The CDR3 region is CASSSRTGPHNSPLHF. CDR3 nucleotide sequence: TGTGCCAGCAGCTCAAGGACAGGCCCCCATAATTCACCCCTCCACTTT.

The chain uses TRBV30 and TRBJ2-7; 7 bases align to TRBD1. The V segment lost 4 bases and the J segment 2 bases; nucleotides outside the gene matches: 5. The germline V gene encodes CDR1 GTSNPN and CDR2 SVGIG (reference sequence). There are 13 residues in the CDR3. The CDR3 spells CAWTNRGAYEQYF. CDR3 DNA sequence: TGTGCCTGGACTAACAGGGGCGCCTACGAGCAGTACTTC.

The chain employs TRBV5-1 and TRBJ1-1; D gene unclear. The CDR3 loop spans 14 amino acids. Germline V gene lookup returns CDR1 SGHRS and CDR2 YFSETQ. Trimming took off 2 bases at V and 1 base at J, with 9 bases between the two ends. CDR3 nucleotides: TGCGCCAGCAGCTTCTCGGACTGGAACACTGAAGCTTTCTTT. Translated, it gives CASSFSDWNTEAFF.

The CDR3 sequence: CASSYFRDNSYEQYF. The CDR3 DNA reads TGTGCCAGCAGTTACTTCCGTGACAACTCCTACGAGCAGTACTTC. This chain links TRBV6-2 or TRBV6-3 with TRBJ2-7; D is unresolved. Germline V gives CDR1 MNHEY, CDR2 SVGEGT. The CDR3 loop spans 15 amino acids. The germline V and J ends were trimmed by 1 base and 0 bases, with 10 bases remaining between them.